These 27 T cell receptor beta chains share one sample of origin, sequenced in a study of human T cells and chemical hapten exposure. TCRdb itself ran the RACE reads through MiXCR, one entry per CDR3 protein. Among around 380,000 distinct CDR3 sequences listed, 4% to 5.5% were seen once. The sample's time point: patch test 1, 2 weeks after DPC sensitization. Treatment denoted: therapeutic diphenylcyclopropenone sensitization with weekly scalp DPC. The sample consisted of whole blood, taken in connection with sensitization to the hapten diphenylcyclopropenone (DPC). Source of these receptors: a woman aged 45-65 years with alopecia areata. Some clones in this sample may be carry-over from other donors' samples.

This clonotype came up a few times. The chain links TRBV12-3 or TRBV12-4 to TRBJ2-3; D ambiguous. The germline V and J ends were trimmed by 11 bases and 0 bases, with 12 bases remaining between them. CDR3 length: 13 residues. The CDR3 coding sequence is TGTGCCTCCGCAGGTGGTAGCACAGATACGCAGTATTTT. Protein product: CASAGGSTDTQYF.

The table lists this clonotype with a few counts. V is TRBV10-3 and J is TRBJ2-7; no reliable D call. Per the germline V gene, CDR1 is ENHRY and CDR2 is SYGVKD. The CDR3 totals 13 residues. Trimming left V 5 bases short and J 2 bases short, with 10 bases between. CDR3 amino acids: CAISQAMPYEQYF. The CDR3 region has the DNA TGTGCCATCAGTCAGGCGATGCCCTACGAGCAGTACTTC.

V usage is TRBV28 and J usage is TRBJ2-7; the D gene is possibly TRBD2 (6 bases). CDR1 and CDR2 (germline): MDHEN, SYDVKM. Trimming shortened V by 6 bases and J by 3 bases, and 18 bases separated the two germline ends. This CDR3 comprises 15 residues. Written as DNA, the CDR3 is TGTGCCAGCAGCTACACCCCGTTCGGGAGCTACGAGCAGTACTTC. Translated: CASSYTPFGSYEQYF. Together with reference TRBV28 and TRBJ2-7, the CDR3 gives the full variable domain: DVKVTQSSRYLVKRTGEKVFLECVQDMDHENMFWYRQDPGLGLRLIYFSYDVKMKEKGDIPEGYSVSREKKERFSLILESASTNQTSMYLCASSYTPFGSYEQYFGPGTRLTVT.

This clonotype was recorded many times. J is TRBJ1-4 and V is TRBV3-1; possible D gene TRBD1, 5 bases. Germline assignment: CDR1 LGHDT and CDR2 YNNKEL (reference sequence). This CDR3 is 15 amino acids long. Trimming pared 8 bases from V and 8 bases from J, leaving 21 bases between. The CDR3 DNA sequence: TGTGCCAGCGAGAAACCCCGCAGGGTAGGAGAAAAACTGTTTTTT. Translation: CASEKPRRVGEKLFF.

The chain has TRBV7-6 and TRBJ2-1; D unresolved. The CDR3 extends over 11 amino acids. Trimming cost V 5 bases and J 10 bases, with 9 bases left between them. CDR1 and CDR2 (germline): SGHVS, FNYEAQ. DNA of the CDR3: TGTGCCAGCAGCCCCGCTATCGAGCAGTTCTTC. Protein product: CASSPAIEQFF.

This clonotype was counted ten times or more. The V call is TRBV25-1, the J call TRBJ2-7; D is uncertain. CDR1 is MGHDK and CDR2 is SYGVNS in the germline V gene. The CDR3 totals 12 residues. Deletions cut 5 bases from V and 2 bases from J, with 7 bases between. The CDR3 DNA sequence: TGTGCCAGCAGTCGAGCCGCCTACGAGCAGTACTTC. This translates into CASSRAAYEQYF.

This clonotype was counted at least ten times. The gene calls are TRBV4-1 and TRBJ2-7, with D possibly TRBD1 on 5 matching bases. CDR3 length: 14 residues. Germline CDR1 is MGHRA and CDR2 is YSYEKL. V shed 0 bases and J shed 3 bases, with 9 bases lying between them. CDR3 amino acids: CASSQDTGHYEQYF. The CDR3 DNA reads as TGCGCCAGCAGCCAAGATACAGGACACTACGAGCAGTACTTC.

Many counts were recorded for this clonotype. The V call is TRBV3-1, the J call TRBJ1-2; D ambiguous. V was trimmed by 2 bases and J by 5 bases, leaving 6 bases between them. CDR1 is LGHDT and CDR2 is YNNKEL in the germline V gene (reference sequence). The CDR3 is 12 amino acids. CDR3 sequence: CASSQWRYGYTF. In nucleotides, the CDR3 is TGTGCCAGCAGCCAATGGAGATATGGCTACACCTTC. Supplemented by reference TRBV3-1 and TRBJ1-2, the full variable domain reads DTAVSQTPKYLVTQMGNDKSIKCEQNLGHDTMYWYKQDSKKFLKIMFSYNNKELIINETVPNRFSPKSPDKAHLNLHINSLELGDSAVYFCASSQWRYGYTFGSGTRLTVV.

This clonotype has ten or more counts. This chain's CDR3 is CASKPSGGGETQYF. The DNA of the CDR3 is TGTGCCAGCAAGCCGTCGGGGGGGGGAGAGACCCAGTACTTC. The rearrangement links TRBV6-6 to TRBJ2-5; TRBD2 matches at 8 bases. Germline V lookup: CDR1 MNHNY, CDR2 SVGAGI (reference sequence). The CDR3 length is 14 residues. Losses at the gene ends were 7 bases for V and 4 bases for J; bases not matched to a gene: 8.

This clonotype was observed a few times. The chain combines TRBV12-5 with TRBJ2-1, with D unclear. The germline CDR1 and CDR2 sequences are LGHNT and FRNRAP. There are 11 residues in the CDR3. The germline V and J ends were trimmed by 6 bases and 4 bases, with 4 bases remaining between them. Here the CDR3 reads CASGRYNEQFF. CDR3 coding DNA: TGTGCTAGTGGCCGTTACAATGAGCAGTTCTTC.

This clonotype was recorded at least ten times. As DNA, the CDR3 is TGTGCCAGCAGGGGCACAGGGGGGAATGAGCAGTTCTTC. It translates to CASRGTGGNEQFF. This chain joins TRBV6-5 and TRBJ2-1, with 8 bases aligning to TRBD1. V was pared by 6 bases and J by 7 bases, with 5 bases of the junction left unmatched. This CDR3 spans 13 amino acids. From germline, CDR1 is MNHEY and CDR2 SVGAGI.

This clonotype was picked up many times. The chain carries TRBV29-1 and TRBJ1-1, with D tentatively TRBD1 (5 bases). In germline, CDR1 is SQVTM, CDR2 ANQGSEA. V shed 7 bases and J shed 1 base, with 10 bases lying between them. The length of the CDR3 is 12 residues. As DNA, the CDR3 is TGCAGCGCGGGACCGAAGAACACTGAAGCTTTCTTT. The encoded protein is CSAGPKNTEAFF.

This clonotype has a handful of counts. The CDR3 nucleotides are TGTGCCAGCAGCCAGGGACTAGCGGGGGGGCGTGAGCAGTTCTTC. Amino acid sequence: CASSQGLAGGREQFF. The chain carries TRBV7-9 and TRBJ2-1; TRBD2 matches at 16 bases. J was trimmed by 9 bases and V by 5 bases; bases with no gene match: 4. This CDR3 region has 15 residues. CDR1 SEHNR and CDR2 FQNEAQ come from the germline V gene (reference sequence).

This clonotype was picked up a small number of times. V usage is TRBV18 and J usage is TRBJ2-5; D assignment may be TRBD1 or TRBD2 (6 bases each). Germline V gives CDR1 KGHSH, CDR2 LQKENI. V shed 3 bases and J shed 3 bases, with 14 bases lying between them. This CDR3 region has 15 residues. The CDR3: CASSPGGAGEETQYF. DNA for the CDR3: TGTGCCAGCTCACCCGGAGGGGCAGGGGAAGAGACCCAGTACTTC.

This clonotype was detected only a few times. The chain couples TRBV15 to TRBJ1-5, with a possible D match to TRBD1 (6 bases). This CDR3 has 15 residues. CDR1 and CDR2 (germline): LNHNV, YYDKDF (reference sequence). Trimming removed 3 bases at V and 3 bases at J, with 12 bases between. The CDR3 nucleotides are TGTGCCACCAGCAGGTCGGACAGCTTCAATCAGCCCCAGCATTTT. Translation gives CATSRSDSFNQPQHF.

In its sample, this clonotype was seen many times. The genes are TRBV7-2 and TRBJ2-1; D tentatively fits TRBD1 or TRBD2 (5 bases each). The CDR3 runs to 18 residues. V lost 2 bases, J lost 6 bases, and 23 bases lay in between. CDR1 SGHTA and CDR2 FQGNSA come from the germline V gene. CDR3 loop: CASSLLPGQGFEGNEQFF. The CDR3 nucleotides read TGTGCCAGCAGCTTATTGCCCGGACAAGGGTTCGAGGGCAATGAGCAGTTCTTC.

This clonotype turned up a few times. The chain has TRBV27 and TRBJ1-5; 7 nucleotides line up with TRBD1. Germline V CDR1 and CDR2: MNHEY, SMNVEV (reference sequence). The CDR3 covers 15 residues. With 5 bases clipped from V and 2 bases from J, the junction kept 6 bases outside the gene matches. The CDR3 DNA follows: TGTGCCAGCAGTCGCGACAGGGCTGGCAATCAGCCCCAGCATTTT. Its translation: CASSRDRAGNQPQHF.

This chain links TRBV10-3 with TRBJ2-3; 8 bases are shared with TRBD2. J gave up 1 base and V 6 bases, and 3 bases lay outside the gene matches. This CDR3 spans 14 amino acids. The germline CDR1 and CDR2 sequences are ENHRY and SYGVKD. Here the CDR3 DNA reads TGTGCCATCAGGATTAGCGGGGGCACAGATACGCAGTATTTT. Protein sequence: CAIRISGGTDTQYF.

This clonotype was recorded a few times. The chain uses TRBV18 and TRBJ2-4; D is perhaps TRBD2 (5 bases). This CDR3 has 14 residues. V was clipped by 0 bases and J by 5 bases, with 8 bases between them. Germline loops: CDR1 KGHSH, CDR2 LQKENI. CDR3: CASSPPSGENIQYF. The CDR3 bases are TGTGCCAGCTCACCACCGTCCGGGGAAAACATTCAGTACTTC.

This clonotype was counted at least ten times. The J gene is TRBJ2-1, the V gene TRBV5-1; TRBD2 might be the D (5 bases). Per the germline V gene, CDR1 is SGHRS and CDR2 is YFSETQ. The CDR3 spans 15 residues. The V end was cut by 1 base, the J end by 4 bases, with 12 bases between. The CDR3 sequence is CASSLMGETYNEQFF. As DNA, the CDR3 is TGCGCCAGCAGCTTGATGGGAGAGACGTACAATGAGCAGTTCTTC.

This clonotype was recorded a few times. V is TRBV20-1 and J is TRBJ1-1; 9 bases align to TRBD1. V was clipped by 5 bases and J by 10 bases; unmatched bases: 8. The CDR3 extends over 12 amino acids. CDR1 is DFQATT and CDR2 is SNEGSKA in the germline V gene (reference sequence). CDR3 amino acids: CSASQGARGAFF. The CDR3 DNA is TGCAGTGCTTCACAGGGGGCGCGAGGAGCTTTCTTT.

The chain joins TRBV29-1 to TRBJ2-5; 9 nucleotides match TRBD1. The CDR3 is 15 residues long. Trimming at V came to 7 bases and at J to 0 bases, leaving 9 bases not matched to a gene. Per germline, CDR1 SQVTM and CDR2 ANQGSEA. The CDR3 loop is CSDKTGTGYQETQYF. The CDR3 region has the DNA TGCAGCGATAAAACCGGGACAGGGTACCAAGAGACCCAGTACTTC.

This clonotype was seen many times. The chain has TRBV9 and TRBJ2-2, with D possibly being TRBD2 (6 bases). This CDR3 comprises 16 residues. Germline V gene data show CDR1 as SGDLS and CDR2 as YYNGEE. V was cut by 0 bases and J by 6 bases, with 15 bases left in between. CDR3 region: CASSVAGGKWAGELFF. The CDR3, as DNA: TGTGCCAGCAGCGTAGCTGGCGGGAAATGGGCCGGGGAGCTGTTTTTT.

This clonotype was found many times. The chain combines TRBV7-2 with TRBJ2-1, with a possible D match to TRBD2 (5 bases). The CDR3 contains 16 residues. V was shortened by 0 bases and J by 4 bases, with 13 bases between the two germline ends. The germline V gene encodes CDR1 SGHTA and CDR2 FQGNSA. In DNA, the CDR3 is TGTGCCAGCAGCTTAGCCGAGGGAGAGAGGTACAATGAGCAGTTCTTC. It yields the protein CASSLAEGERYNEQFF.

This clonotype was picked up many times. The chain couples TRBV5-1 to TRBJ1-1; possibly TRBD1 for D (6 bases). Looked up from germline, CDR1 is SGHRS and CDR2 is YFSETQ. V gave up 0 bases and J gave up 3 bases, with 12 bases separating them. The CDR3 contains 15 residues. The CDR3 spells CASSLEAGGHTEAFF. The CDR3 DNA is TGCGCCAGCAGCTTGGAGGCGGGGGGCCACACTGAAGCTTTCTTT.

In this sample, this clonotype turned up many times. The chain combines TRBV9 with TRBJ2-1; 9 bases are shared with TRBD2. V was pared by 0 bases and J by 2 bases, with 6 bases of the junction left unmatched. Germline V lookup: CDR1 SGDLS, CDR2 YYNGEE. CDR3 length: 17 residues. CDR3 residues: CASSVATGTSPYNEQFF. As DNA, the CDR3 is TGTGCCAGCAGCGTAGCTACCGGGACTAGCCCCTACAATGAGCAGTTCTTC.

The rearrangement links TRBV9 to TRBJ1-2, with 9 bases aligning to TRBD1. V lost 0 bases to trimming and J lost 5 bases; unmatched junction nucleotides: 8. The CDR3 is made up of 16 amino acids. Germline CDR1 reads SGDLS; CDR2 reads YYNGEE. The CDR3 nucleotides read TGTGCCAGCAGCGTAGCCCGGGACAGGGCCCCTTATGGCTACACCTTC. Its translation is CASSVARDRAPYGYTF.